The subject of this entry is one T cell receptor (beta chain). The antigen remains unidentified. This record comes from a study of graft-versus-host responses after intestinal transplantation. Study details: Anti-thymocyte globulin induction was given to all recipients, followed by tacrolimus and steroids for around three years. Study conclusions and caveats: GvH clone levels peaked in circulation, and this peak was associated with early post-transplant HvG declines. Ileal or blood samples showed some GvH clones first, and such clones were also found in recipient marrow. Clonal ratios of graft-versus-host to host-versus-graft in allografts were high for patients exhibiting graft-donor T cell macrochimerism.

Libraries were prepared by immunoSEQ multiplex PCR; TCRdb keeps only in-frame clonotypes and omits some of them. The sample includes approximately 25,000 clones, around 80% of them seen just once. The CDR3 runs to 15 residues. Germline V gene sequence: CDR1 PRHDT, CDR2 FYEKMQ (reference sequence). V lost 3 bases and J 3 bases, leaving 13 bases between the germline ends. The source material was unstimulated CD8+ T cells sorted from spleen or lymph node cells, sampled before transplant. The clonotype comes from a human donor who was the organ donor for an intestinal transplant. The genes are TRBV13 and TRBJ2-3, with D possibly matching TRBD2 (6 bases). Written as DNA, the CDR3 is TGTGCCAGCAGCTTGAGGGGCGCGGGGACAGATACGCAGTATTTT. This sequence encodes CASSLRGAGTDTQYF.